The 24 T cell receptor beta chains listed next were all sequenced from one sample in a study of regulatory T cells in long-lasting Graves disease. Described time point: newly diagnosed GD, antithyroid drugs for less than 3 months. TCR sequences were obtained from RNA taken from PBMCs. Through Arm-PCR of CDR3 regions and iRepertoire HTBI primers, TCR beta libraries were built. From the multiplex PCR reads, TCRdb called clonotypes with MiXCR, one entry per CDR3 protein. The table includes 200,000 to 300,000 distinct CDR3 sequences, about 19% detected once. This specimen was peripheral blood mononuclear cells (PBMCs), taken at new diagnosis, from a patient treated with antithyroid drugs. The receptors were gathered from a female donor with Graves disease.

V usage is TRBV4-3 and J usage is TRBJ1-4, with D possibly being TRBD1 (5 bases). From germline, CDR1 is LGHNA and CDR2 YSLEER. Deletions cut 4 bases from V and 2 bases from J, with 23 bases between. This CDR3 spans 19 amino acids. The CDR3 here is CASSPRETRVHPTNEKLFF. As DNA, the CDR3 is TGCGCCAGCAGCCCCCGAGAAACCAGGGTCCATCCCACTAATGAAAAACTGTTTTTT.

This clonotype has ten or more counts. The chain couples TRBV7-9 to TRBJ1-4, with D possibly TRBD1 on 5 matching bases. Germline-derived CDR1 and CDR2 are SEHNR and FQNEAQ (reference sequence). The CDR3 runs to 14 residues. V lost 0 bases to trimming and J lost 5 bases, with 7 bases between them. Here the CDR3 DNA reads TGTGCCAGCAGCTTAGCAGGGGCGAATGAAAAACTGTTTTTT. Translated, it gives CASSLAGANEKLFF.

In the case of this clonotype: Germline and junction disagree at one end, which may indicate a read error. The chain recombines TRBV10-3 with TRBJ2-3; 11 positions match TRBD2. CDR1 ENHRY and CDR2 SYGVKD come from the germline V gene. This CDR3 region has 17 residues. In DNA, the CDR3 is TGTGCCACCAGTGATTTGCTAGCGGGGGGCACGGGAGATACGCAGTATTTT. Encoded protein: CATSDLLAGGTGDTQYF.

In its sample, this clonotype was seen many times. The gene calls are TRBV7-9 and TRBJ2-4; perhaps TRBD2 as D (5 bases). Germline V gives CDR1 SEHNR, CDR2 FQNEAQ (reference sequence). V dropped 2 bases and J dropped 16 bases, with 15 bases sitting between them. The CDR3 is 12 residues long. CDR3 sequence reads: CASSLTQDSIYF. Written as DNA, the CDR3 is TGTGCCAGCAGCTTAACCCAGGACTCGATATACTTC.

For this clonotype: A much larger clone differs by one base, so this may be a read error. DNA of the CDR3: TGCGCCAGCAGTGAGTCCAGACTGTACAATGAGCAGTTCTTC. This sequence encodes CASSESRLYNEQFF. This rearrangement joins TRBV4-3 to TRBJ2-1; no definite D call. The CDR3 is made up of 14 amino acids. V shed 6 bases and J shed 4 bases, with 13 bases lying between them. Germline CDR1 and CDR2: LGHNA and YSLEER.

A note on this clonotype: This may arise from a read error, as a much more abundant clone is one base away. The rearrangement links TRBV7-9 to TRBJ1-5; maybe TRBD1 (5 bases). Germline CDR1 SEHNR, CDR2 FQNEAQ (reference sequence). V was cut by 2 bases and J by 0 bases, with 11 bases left in between. The CDR3 length is 16 residues. The CDR3 protein is CASSLKGSDSNQPQHF. The CDR3 DNA is TGTGCCAGCAGCTTAAAGGGGAGTGATAGCAATCAGCCCCAGCATTTT. Together with reference TRBV7-9 and TRBJ1-5, the CDR3 gives the full variable domain: DTGVSQNPRHKITKRGQNVTFRCDPISEHNRLYWYRQTLGQGPEFLTYFQNEAQLEKSRLLSDRFSAERPKGSFSTLEIQRTEQGDSAMYLCASSLKGSDSNQPQHFGDGTRLSIL.

This clonotype was recorded many times. J is TRBJ1-4 and V is TRBV29-1; 7 nucleotides align to TRBD1. J gave up 4 bases and V 1 base, and 3 bases lay outside the gene matches. The CDR3 length is 14 residues. Germline CDR1 reads SQVTM; CDR2 reads ANQGSEA. Here the CDR3 reads CSVEGTGYNEKLFF. CDR3 in DNA: TGCAGCGTTGAAGGGACAGGTTATAATGAAAAACTGTTTTTT.

This clonotype was recorded many times. This sequence joins TRBV6-2 or TRBV6-3 and TRBJ2-1; 13 bases match TRBD2. With V trimmed by 6 bases and J by 7 bases, 9 bases remained unmatched. This CDR3 has 16 residues. Germline lookup yields CDR1 MNHEY and CDR2 SVGEGT. As DNA, the CDR3 is TGTGCCAGCAGAGGGGGTGGACTAGCGGGAGTTAATGAGCAGTTCTTC. As protein: CASRGGGLAGVNEQFF.

This clonotype was counted only a few times. V usage is TRBV27 and J usage is TRBJ2-1; perhaps TRBD1 as D (6 bases). From germline, CDR1 is MNHEY and CDR2 SMNVEV (reference sequence). The CDR3 has 12 amino acids. Trimming cost V 7 bases and J 6 bases, with 10 bases left between them. The CDR3 sequence: CASTTGFNEQFF. CDR3 in DNA: TGTGCCAGCACAACAGGGTTCAATGAGCAGTTCTTC.

This clonotype was seen repeatedly, ten times or more. This chain joins TRBV2 and TRBJ2-5; D not certain. Germline CDR1 is SNHLY and CDR2 is FYNNEI. The CDR3 has 16 amino acids. V shed 0 bases and J shed 1 base, with 12 bases lying between them. CDR3 sequence: CASSEALGAGQETQYF. In DNA, the CDR3 is TGTGCCAGCAGTGAAGCGCTCGGTGCAGGCCAAGAGACCCAGTACTTC.

This clonotype showed up many times. This chain links TRBV6-1 with TRBJ2-5; 7 nucleotides match TRBD1. V lost 8 bases to trimming and J lost 0 bases; unmatched junction nucleotides: 9. There are 15 residues in the CDR3. The germline gives CDR1 MNHNS, CDR2 SASEGT. CDR3 in amino acids: CASSAWGTDQETQYF. Written as DNA, the CDR3 is TGTGCCAGCTCTGCTTGGGGGACAGACCAAGAGACCCAGTACTTC.

In its sample, this clonotype was seen a few times. V is TRBV6-2 or TRBV6-3 and J is TRBJ1-1; 10 nucleotides agree with TRBD1. V dropped 5 bases and J dropped 11; count of bases not matched to a gene: 14. The CDR3 contains 15 residues. Germline values: CDR1 MNHEY, CDR2 SVGEGT. The CDR3 reads CASSPDSPWDRGAFF. CDR3 nucleotides: TGTGCCAGCAGTCCCGATAGTCCGTGGGACAGGGGCGCTTTCTTT.

The chain recombines TRBV6-1 with TRBJ1-2; D not resolved. This CDR3 region has 14 residues. V was trimmed by 7 bases and J by 2 bases, leaving 14 bases between them. The germline V gene encodes CDR1 MNHNS and CDR2 SASEGT. As DNA, the CDR3 is TGTGCCAGCACGGGAACAGCCGGGAACTATGGCTACACCTTC. Translation: CASTGTAGNYGYTF.

This clonotype was detected ten times or more. The genes are TRBV12-3 or TRBV12-4 and TRBJ2-7; unclear D gene. The ends were cut back, 1 base at V and 7 bases at J, with 5 bases in the middle. CDR3 length: 11 residues. The CDR3 DNA sequence: TGTGCCAGCAGTTTAGTTGGGGAGCAGTACTTC. Its protein product is CASSLVGEQYF.

The chain carries TRBV4-2 and TRBJ2-5; D is possibly TRBD2 (6 bases). The CDR3 runs 16 residues. Germline V gene sequence: CDR1 LGHNA, CDR2 YNFKEQ. The V end was cut by 2 bases, the J end by 9 bases, with 22 bases between. The CDR3 protein is CASSQRRGPVMEAQYF. CDR3 coding DNA: TGTGCCAGCAGCCAAAGGCGGGGACCCGTCATGGAGGCCCAGTACTTC.

This clonotype was observed at least ten times. J is TRBJ2-2 and V is TRBV6-1, with D unresolved. In germline, CDR1 is MNHNS, CDR2 SASEGT. Trimming cost V 7 bases and J 1 base, with 1 base left between them. CDR3 length: 11 amino acids. The CDR3 loop reads CASKNTGELFF. Written as DNA, the CDR3 is TGTGCCAGCAAGAACACCGGGGAGCTGTTTTTT.

The J gene is TRBJ2-1, the V gene TRBV7-2; 14 nucleotides align to TRBD2. CDR3 length: 17 residues. Germline loops: CDR1 SGHTA, CDR2 FQGNSA. V was clipped by 6 bases and J by 7 bases; unmatched bases: 11. The CDR3 is CASSPPSTSGGGNEQFF. CDR3 sequence (DNA): TGTGCCAGCAGTCCACCTTCGACTAGCGGGGGGGGAAATGAGCAGTTCTTC.

This clonotype showed up many times. The V call is TRBV18, the J call TRBJ1-5; perhaps TRBD1 as D (6 bases). The ends were cut back, 3 bases at V and 11 bases at J, with 17 bases in the middle. The CDR3 sequence is 14 residues long. Germline V gene lookup returns CDR1 KGHSH and CDR2 LQKENI. The CDR3 sequence is CASSPTGLGRAQHF. The CDR3 DNA sequence: TGTGCCAGCTCACCGACAGGTCTCGGGCGGGCCCAGCATTTT. Combining the CDR3 with reference TRBV18 and TRBJ1-5 gives the whole variable domain NAGVMQNPRHLVRRRGQEARLRCSPMKGHSHVYWYRQLPEEGLKFMVYLQKENIIDESGMPKERFSAEFPKEGPSILRIQQVVRGDSAAYFCASSPTGLGRAQHFGDGTRLSIL.

This clonotype has at least ten counts. The V and J genes are TRBV7-2 and TRBJ2-1, with D unclear. The germline CDR1 and CDR2 sequences are SGHTA and FQGNSA. CDR3 length equals 13 residues. V dropped 2 bases and J dropped 3 bases, with 5 bases sitting between them. The CDR3 nucleotides read TGTGCCAGCAGCTTAACCAGCTACAATGAGCAGTTCTTC. Amino acids: CASSLTSYNEQFF.

This clonotype has ten or more counts. This rearrangement joins TRBV20-1 to TRBJ1-1, with TRBD1 as a possible D gene (6 bases). V lost 5 bases, J lost 0 bases, and 16 bases lay in between. CDR1 DFQATT and CDR2 SNEGSKA come from the germline V gene (reference sequence). This CDR3 contains 15 residues. This CDR3 reads CSARPLGDMNTEAFF. The CDR3 DNA reads as TGCAGTGCTCGACCCTTAGGGGACATGAACACTGAAGCTTTCTTT.

This clonotype was counted at least ten times. The rearrangement links TRBV6-1 to TRBJ2-2; 9 bases align to TRBD1. J was trimmed by 4 bases and V by 5 bases; bases with no gene match: 8. The CDR3 has 16 residues. Per the germline V gene, CDR1 is MNHNS and CDR2 is SASEGT. The CDR3 sequence is CASSKRQGGSTGELFF. CDR3 DNA sequence: TGTGCCAGCAGTAAAAGACAGGGGGGAAGCACCGGGGAGCTGTTTTTT.

The V call is TRBV5-1, the J call TRBJ2-1, with TRBD2 matching 12 bases. CDR3 length: 16 amino acids. Germline V gives CDR1 SGHRS, CDR2 YFSETQ. V was clipped by 4 bases and J by 4 bases; unmatched bases: 6. CDR3 in amino acids: CASSHGLAGYYNEQFF. The CDR3 DNA reads as TGCGCCAGCAGCCACGGACTAGCGGGGTATTACAATGAGCAGTTCTTC.

Points on this clonotype: This clone may be a read error of a much larger clone one base away. The chain joins TRBV24-1 to TRBJ2-7; 7 positions agree with TRBD1. The CDR3 runs 15 residues. Germline-derived CDR1 and CDR2 are KGHDR and SFDVKD. Trimming took 3 bases from V and 5 from J; bases not matched to a gene: 9. CDR3 region: CATSDPGTADHEQYF. CDR3 nucleotide sequence: TGTGCCACCAGTGATCCCGGGACAGCAGACCACGAGCAGTACTTC.

To note about this clonotype: A much more abundant neighbour one base away suggests this may be a read error. The genes are TRBV4-3 and TRBJ2-7; tentatively, D is TRBD1 (6 bases). V was cut by 0 bases and J by 7 bases, with 13 bases left in between. The CDR3 contains 14 residues. The germline gives CDR1 LGHNA, CDR2 YSLEER. CDR3 amino acids: CASSQESRDNEQYF. The CDR3 coding sequence is TGCGCCAGCAGCCAAGAGTCGAGGGACAATGAGCAGTACTTC.